A selection of T cell receptor beta chains follows, all from one sample in a study of regulatory T cells in long-lasting Graves disease. TCRdb recomputed calls from the multiplex PCR reads with MiXCR, one row per CDR3 protein. The repertoire holds 450,000 to 700,000 distinct CDR3 sequences, with roughly 13% as singletons. This sample was also put to use in a study of T cells in Graves' hyperthyroidism and ophthalmopathy.

The material was peripheral blood mononuclear cells (PBMCs), obtained at new diagnosis, from a patient treated with antithyroid drugs. The receptors stem from a man younger than 40 with Graves disease. Each CDR3 is given with its conserved first and last residue. D genes are given only for firm matches. A clone size is listed for some rows: how often the clone was seen (once, few, many), or a class if it is expanded.

j_gene: TRBJ2-5
len: 13
d_gene: TRBD2
abundance: many
v_gene: TRBV20-1
CDR3nt: TGCAGTGCTAGGGGAGGGCCCAGTGAGACCCAGTACTTC
CDR3aa: CSARGGPSETQYF

j_gene: TRBJ2-1
len: 14
d_gene: .
abundance: many
v_gene: TRBV27
CDR3nt: TGTGCCAGCAGACAGGGAGCCTCCTACAATGAGCAGTTCTTC
CDR3aa: CASRQGASYNEQFF

j_gene: TRBJ2-7
len: 16
d_gene: .
abundance: few
v_gene: TRBV4-1
CDR3nt: TGCGCCAGCAGTCCCTACGCCGGGACCGTCACCTACGAGCAGTACTTC
CDR3aa: CASSPYAGTVTYEQYF

j_gene: TRBJ2-1
len: 17
d_gene: TRBD2
abundance: many
v_gene: TRBV5-1
CDR3nt: TGCGCCAGCAGCTTGGGTTATCGGGGGGGCTCCTACAATGAGCAGTTCTTC
CDR3aa: CASSLGYRGGSYNEQFF

j_gene: TRBJ2-1
len: 15
d_gene: TRBD2
abundance: few
v_gene: TRBV6-2/TRBV6-3
CDR3nt: TGTGCCAGCAGCCCGCGGGCGGGAGGGCCCCTTGAGCAGTTCTTC
CDR3aa: CASSPRAGGPLEQFF

j_gene: TRBJ2-6
len: 16
d_gene: .
abundance: .
v_gene: TRBV7-9
CDR3nt: TGTGCCAACAGACGGTCGTCCTCCTCTGGGGCCAACGTCCTGACTTTC
CDR3aa: CANRRSSSSGANVLTF

j_gene: TRBJ2-2
len: 20
d_gene: TRBD2
abundance: .
v_gene: TRBV7-9
CDR3nt: TGTGCCAGCAGCTTAGAAAACGGCGGGAGGCCTACCCGGGGGACCGGGGAGCTGTTTTTT
CDR3aa: CASSLENGGRPTRGTGELFF

j_gene: TRBJ2-2
len: 15
d_gene: .
abundance: few
v_gene: TRBV5-4
CDR3nt: TGTGCCAGCAGCATAATAGCGGAAAACACCGGGGAGCTGTTTTTT
CDR3aa: CASSIIAENTGELFF

j_gene: TRBJ2-7
len: 11
d_gene: .
abundance: many
v_gene: TRBV12-3/TRBV12-4
CDR3nt: TGTGCCAGCAGTTTTAGGGGCGAGCAGTACTTC
CDR3aa: CASSFRGEQYF

j_gene: TRBJ2-1
len: 14
d_gene: .
abundance: many
v_gene: TRBV10-1
CDR3nt: TGCGCCAGCAGCGAACAGGGTGGGGTGAATGAGCAGTTCTTC
CDR3aa: CASSEQGGVNEQFF

j_gene: TRBJ1-2
len: 13
d_gene: .
abundance: few
v_gene: TRBV7-2
CDR3nt: TGTGCCAGCGAATTGGGTGTTGGCTATGGCTACACCTTC
CDR3aa: CASELGVGYGYTF

j_gene: TRBJ2-2
len: 12
d_gene: .
abundance: .
v_gene: TRBV4-2
CDR3nt: TGTGCCAGCAGCCAAGGGAACGGGGAGCTGTTTTTT
CDR3aa: CASSQGNGELFF

j_gene: TRBJ2-5
len: 17
d_gene: TRBD2
abundance: .
v_gene: TRBV28
CDR3nt: TGTGCCAGCAGTTCAGGACTAGCGGGAGTGTACCAAGAGACCCAGTACTTC
CDR3aa: CASSSGLAGVYQETQYF

j_gene: TRBJ2-1
len: 16
d_gene: .
abundance: many
v_gene: TRBV24-1
CDR3nt: TGTGCCACCAGTGATTTGCATGCGGACTACGGCCATGAGCAGTTCTTC
CDR3aa: CATSDLHADYGHEQFF

j_gene: TRBJ2-1
len: 14
d_gene: TRBD2
abundance: many
v_gene: TRBV12-3/TRBV12-4
CDR3nt: TGTGCCAGCAGTCCTAGCGGAGTGTACAATGAGCAGTTCTTC
CDR3aa: CASSPSGVYNEQFF

j_gene: TRBJ2-1
len: 14
d_gene: TRBD2
abundance: many
v_gene: TRBV27
CDR3nt: TGTGCCAGCAGTTTATATGGACTAGATCTTGAGCAGTTCTTC
CDR3aa: CASSLYGLDLEQFF

j_gene: TRBJ2-7
len: 16
d_gene: TRBD2
abundance: many
v_gene: TRBV6-5
CDR3nt: TGTGCCAGCAGTTACGGGAGGGCTGAGAGGACCTACGAGCAGTACTTC
CDR3aa: CASSYGRAERTYEQYF

j_gene: TRBJ1-1
len: 16
d_gene: TRBD1
abundance: many
v_gene: TRBV6-1
CDR3nt: TGTGCCAGCAGTGAAGCGGTAGCTTGGACAGGGACTGAAGCTTTCTTT
CDR3aa: CASSEAVAWTGTEAFF

j_gene: TRBJ2-1
len: 15
d_gene: TRBD2
abundance: .
v_gene: TRBV3-1
CDR3nt: TGTGCCAGCAGCGGCCGGACTAGCGGGAGCAATGAGCAGTTCTTC
CDR3aa: CASSGRTSGSNEQFF

j_gene: TRBJ2-1
len: 18
d_gene: .
abundance: few
v_gene: TRBV2
CDR3nt: TGTGCCAGCAGTGAAGCTATTGGGACGTGGAGCTCCTACAATGAGCAGTTCTTC
CDR3aa: CASSEAIGTWSSYNEQFF

j_gene: TRBJ2-3
len: 16
d_gene: .
abundance: few
v_gene: TRBV3-1
CDR3nt: TGTGCCAGCAGCCCGTGGGCTAGCGAGGGCACAGATACGCAGTATTTT
CDR3aa: CASSPWASEGTDTQYF

j_gene: TRBJ2-1
len: 18
d_gene: TRBD2
abundance: .
v_gene: TRBV12-3/TRBV12-4
CDR3nt: TGTGCCAGCAGTTTCGGGGGACTAGCAGCGAGCTCCTACAATGAGCAGTTCTTC
CDR3aa: CASSFGGLAASSYNEQFF

j_gene: TRBJ1-6
len: 14
d_gene: .
abundance: .
v_gene: TRBV3-1
CDR3nt: TGTGCCAGCAGCCAGGGTTGGAGGGATTCACCCCTCCACTTT
CDR3aa: CASSQGWRDSPLHF

j_gene: TRBJ2-2
len: 14
d_gene: .
abundance: many
v_gene: TRBV6-1
CDR3nt: TGTGCCAGCAGGGGGGCGGACAGCCACGGGGAGCTGTTTTTT
CDR3aa: CASRGADSHGELFF

j_gene: TRBJ1-5
len: 14
d_gene: .
abundance: many
v_gene: TRBV27
CDR3nt: TGTGCCAGCAGTCGTAAACTAGGGGGGGTGCCCCAGCATTTT
CDR3aa: CASSRKLGGVPQHF

j_gene: TRBJ2-1
len: 16
d_gene: .
abundance: .
v_gene: TRBV18
CDR3nt: TGTGCCAGCTCACCATTATTCAGGGGTTCCTACAATGAGCAGTTCTTC
CDR3aa: CASSPLFRGSYNEQFF

j_gene: TRBJ1-5
len: 15
d_gene: TRBD1
abundance: many
v_gene: TRBV20-1
CDR3nt: TGCAGTGCGAGCCATCTGACAGGGGGTAATCAGCCCCAGCATTTT
CDR3aa: CSASHLTGGNQPQHF

j_gene: TRBJ2-1
len: 15
d_gene: .
abundance: few
v_gene: TRBV6-1
CDR3nt: TGTGCCAGCAGGAGTCTAGCGACTCACTACGATGAGCAGTTCTTC
CDR3aa: CASRSLATHYDEQFF

j_gene: TRBJ1-1
len: 15
d_gene: .
abundance: many
v_gene: TRBV3-1
CDR3nt: TGTGCCAGCAAACTGGGGGCAGGGACGAACACTGAAGCTTTCTTT
CDR3aa: CASKLGAGTNTEAFF

j_gene: TRBJ2-7
len: 16
d_gene: .
abundance: few
v_gene: TRBV6-1
CDR3nt: TGTGCCAGCAGTGCCCCAGGCCTGGCCGCCGGGAACGAGCAGTACTTC
CDR3aa: CASSAPGLAAGNEQYF

j_gene: TRBJ2-2
len: 13
d_gene: .
abundance: few
v_gene: TRBV6-2/TRBV6-3
CDR3nt: TGTGCCACGAGGGACGCTGACACCGGGGAGCTGTTTTTT
CDR3aa: CATRDADTGELFF

j_gene: TRBJ1-1
len: 16
d_gene: .
abundance: many
v_gene: TRBV5-1
CDR3nt: TGCGCCAGCAGCCGTGGGGGGGTTGTGGGAAGCGCTGAAGCTTTCTTT
CDR3aa: CASSRGGVVGSAEAFF

j_gene: TRBJ1-2
len: 15
d_gene: .
abundance: .
v_gene: TRBV5-1
CDR3nt: TGCGCCAGCAGCGCGGCCGGGGGTGCTAACTATGGCTACACCTTC
CDR3aa: CASSAAGGANYGYTF

j_gene: TRBJ2-1
len: 12
d_gene: .
abundance: .
v_gene: TRBV29-1
CDR3nt: TGCAGCGTAGAGGCGTCCTACAATGGGCAGTTCTTC
CDR3aa: CSVEASYNGQFF

j_gene: TRBJ2-1
len: 12
d_gene: .
abundance: few
v_gene: TRBV29-1
CDR3nt: TGCAGCGTTGAGTATTTGGGCAATGAGCAGCTCTTC
CDR3aa: CSVEYLGNEQLF

j_gene: TRBJ1-2
len: 16
d_gene: .
abundance: many
v_gene: TRBV7-9
CDR3nt: TGTGCCAGCAGCTTAGATCTGGCGGACAGCACCTATGGCTACACCTTC
CDR3aa: CASSLDLADSTYGYTF

j_gene: TRBJ1-1
len: 12
d_gene: .
abundance: many
v_gene: TRBV7-9
CDR3nt: TGTGCCAGCAGCTTAGAGTCTGGGGAAGCTTTCTTT
CDR3aa: CASSLESGEAFF

j_gene: TRBJ2-1
len: 17
d_gene: TRBD2
abundance: .
v_gene: TRBV27
CDR3nt: TGTGCCGGCAGTTTCCTGGGACTAGCGGGAGGGCGGAATGAGCAGTTCTTC
CDR3aa: CAGSFLGLAGGRNEQFF

j_gene: TRBJ2-7
len: 15
d_gene: .
abundance: .
v_gene: TRBV7-9
CDR3nt: TGTGCCAGCAGCTTGGGACCGGCGCACTCCTACGAGCAGTACTTC
CDR3aa: CASSLGPAHSYEQYF

j_gene: TRBJ2-1
len: 14
d_gene: .
abundance: .
v_gene: TRBV29-1
CDR3nt: TGCAGCGTTGTGGTTGGGGAGTCCCTCAATGAGCAGTTCTTC
CDR3aa: CSVVVGESLNEQFF

j_gene: TRBJ2-5
len: 14
d_gene: .
abundance: many
v_gene: TRBV10-3
CDR3nt: TGTGCCATCAGCTATAAATTGGGAGAAGAGACCCAGTACTTC
CDR3aa: CAISYKLGEETQYF

j_gene: TRBJ1-3
len: 16
d_gene: .
abundance: .
v_gene: TRBV4-1
CDR3nt: TGCGCCAGCAGCCAAGATGTGGGGCTAGCTGGAAACACCATATATTTT
CDR3aa: CASSQDVGLAGNTIYF